What follows are 21 T cell receptor beta chains derived from one specimen sequenced in a study of spatial heterogeneity in lung cancer. TCRdb reanalysed the 5' RACE reads using MiXCR and keeps one entry per CDR3 protein. The sample has some 11,000 distinct CDR3 sequences; around a quarter are singletons. The sample's time point: sample taken at primary tumor resection. No cells were sorted before sequencing. The whole RNA sequenced was extracted from tumor, nontumor lung or frozen PBMC. Sequenced here: PBMCs, sampled at surgery. These receptors came from a female donor with early-stage non-small cell lung cancer.

This clonotype was seen a handful of times. V is TRBV11-3 and J is TRBJ2-1; 13 bases match TRBD2. Germline V gene sequence: CDR1 SGHNT, CDR2 YENEEA. CDR3 length: 16 amino acids. V was clipped by 5 bases and J by 7 bases; unmatched bases: 8. This chain's CDR3 is CASSPATTSGRNEQFF. The CDR3 DNA reads as TGTGCCAGCAGCCCTGCCACGACTAGCGGGAGGAATGAGCAGTTCTTC.

The chain uses TRBV7-9 and TRBJ2-1, with TRBD2 as a possible D gene (6 bases). The CDR3 contains 12 residues. Trimming removed 3 bases at V and 15 bases at J, with 15 bases between. Germline V CDR1 and CDR2: SEHNR, FQNEAQ (reference sequence). This CDR3 reads CASSLPTRIPFF. As DNA, the CDR3 is TGTGCCAGCAGCTTGCCGACTAGGATTCCGTTCTTC.

DNA of the CDR3: TGTGCCAGCAGTGAGCCGGGACAGGGTGAGGATGGCTACACCTTC. Amino acid sequence: CASSEPGQGEDGYTF. V is TRBV6-1 and J is TRBJ1-2; the match to TRBD1 covers 9 bases. CDR1 is MNHNS and CDR2 is SASEGT in the germline V gene. Unmatched junction bases numbered 8, after V lost 3 bases and J lost 6 bases. This CDR3 is 15 amino acids long.

This clonotype is deemed medium-sized. The rearrangement links TRBV7-9 to TRBJ2-5; maybe TRBD1 (5 bases). The CDR3 runs 15 residues. CDR1 is SEHNR and CDR2 is FQNEAQ in the germline V gene (reference sequence). Between the trimmed V and J ends, which lost 1 base and 4 bases, there was a span of 13 bases. The CDR3, as DNA: TGTGCCAGCAGCTTAGGCGCAGGGATTCGAGAGACCCAGTACTTC. Translated, it gives CASSLGAGIRETQYF.

This clonotype is a singleton in its sample. V is TRBV20-1 and J is TRBJ2-3; possibly TRBD2 for D (6 bases). Per germline, CDR1 DFQATT and CDR2 SNEGSKA (reference sequence). The CDR3 has 14 residues. V was cut by 6 bases and J by 1 base, with 14 bases left in between. The CDR3 reads CSAPAGPRTDTQYF. CDR3 in DNA: TGCAGTGCCCCTGCGGGACCCCGCACAGATACGCAGTATTTT.

This chain uses TRBV2 with TRBJ2-1; TRBD2 is a possible D gene (6 bases). This CDR3 comprises 15 residues. The V and J ends lost 7 bases and 0 bases respectively, with 13 bases between them. Germline V gene sequence: CDR1 SNHLY, CDR2 FYNNEI. CDR3 sequence (DNA): TGTGCCAGCATACTAGCACCCCGCTCCTACAATGAGCAGTTCTTC. Translated: CASILAPRSYNEQFF.

A word on this clonotype: One end of the junction is discordant with germline, which a read error may explain. The gene calls are TRBV5-1 and TRBJ1-1, with 7 positions matching TRBD1. Germline-derived CDR1 and CDR2 are SGHRS and YFSETQ. The CDR3 loop spans 14 amino acids. CDR3: CASSPGQMNTEASF. CDR3 bases: TGCGCCAGCAGTCCGGGACAGATGAACACTGAAGCTTCCTTT.

The chain links TRBV7-9 to TRBJ1-1; D is ambiguous. V shed 0 bases and J shed 3 bases, with 14 bases lying between them. Germline V lookup: CDR1 SEHNR, CDR2 FQNEAQ (reference sequence). The CDR3 loop spans 16 amino acids. DNA for the CDR3: TGTGCCAGCAGCTTAGCGAGGACTATATCGGACACTGAAGCTTTCTTT. This sequence encodes CASSLARTISDTEAFF.

At least ten counts were recorded for this clonotype. This chain links TRBV16 with TRBJ1-5; D is unresolved. Germline V CDR1 and CDR2: KGHSY, FQNENV. The CDR3 totals 15 residues. V dropped 0 bases and J dropped 4 bases, with 10 bases sitting between them. The CDR3 sequence is CASSQSDAENQPQHF. CDR3 coding DNA: TGTGCCAGCAGCCAATCGGATGCCGAGAATCAGCCCCAGCATTTT.

This clonotype has only a few counts. The rearrangement uses TRBV30 and TRBJ2-3; a weak D match, TRBD1 (5 bases). Germline CDR1 reads GTSNPN; CDR2 reads SVGIG (reference sequence). The CDR3 is made up of 14 amino acids. V was clipped by 3 bases and J by 2 bases, with 12 bases between them. The CDR3 region has the DNA TGTGCCTGGAGCCGATTAGGGGTCACAGATACGCAGTATTTT. Encoded protein: CAWSRLGVTDTQYF.

This clonotype was seen a few times. The gene calls are TRBV11-3 and TRBJ2-2, with a possible D match to TRBD2 (5 bases). V was shortened by 3 bases and J by 3 bases, with 11 bases between the two germline ends. CDR1 and CDR2 (germline): SGHNT, YENEEA. CDR3 length equals 15 residues. The CDR3 sequence is CASSLGRRDTGELFF. The DNA for the CDR3 is TGTGCCAGCAGCTTGGGTAGGCGGGACACCGGGGAGCTGTTTTTT.

The J gene is TRBJ2-3, the V gene TRBV24-1; 7 bases fit TRBD1. The CDR3 totals 15 residues. The V segment lost 6 bases and the J segment 1 base; nucleotides outside the gene matches: 6. Germline-derived CDR1 and CDR2 are KGHDR and SFDVKD. The CDR3, as DNA: TGTGCCACCAGTCAACGACAGGGCCGCACAGATACGCAGTATTTT. This gives the protein CATSQRQGRTDTQYF.

The V call is TRBV6-2 or TRBV6-3, the J call TRBJ2-2, with 14 positions matching TRBD2. Germline CDR1 reads MNHEY; CDR2 reads SVGEGT. V shed 5 bases and J 6 bases; nucleotides not matched to a gene: 8. This CDR3 contains 17 residues. The CDR3 DNA reads TGTGCCAGCAGTCGTCTGGGACTAGCGGGAGTGTCCGGGGAGCTGTTTTTT. Protein: CASSRLGLAGVSGELFF.

There are a few counts of this clonotype. The CDR3 nucleotides are TGTGCCAGCAGCAGGGACACCCAAGAGACCCAGTACTTC. Translation: CASSRDTQETQYF. This sequence joins TRBV7-8 and TRBJ2-5; tentative D call: TRBD1 (6 bases). The length of the CDR3 is 13 residues. Germline V lookup: CDR1 SGHVS, CDR2 FQNEAQ. V lost 5 bases to trimming and J lost 1 base, with 8 bases between them.

The chain is built from TRBV18 and TRBJ2-5, with D tentatively TRBD1 or TRBD2 (6 bases each). Germline CDR1 KGHSH, CDR2 LQKENI. The V and J ends lost 5 bases and 2 bases respectively, with 9 bases between them. The CDR3 length is 13 residues. The DNA for the CDR3 is TGTGCCAGCTCAGCGGGACATCAAGAGACCCAGTACTTC. This gives the protein CASSAGHQETQYF.

Sample share makes this clonotype medium-sized. V is TRBV19 and J is TRBJ2-1; TRBD2 might be the D (6 bases). The CDR3 consists of 17 residues. Trimming removed 5 bases from V and 0 bases from J, with 17 bases in between. Germline lookup yields CDR1 LNHDA and CDR2 SQIVND (reference sequence). CDR3 sequence: CASSSHLAYSSYNEQFF. The CDR3 coding sequence is TGTGCCAGTAGTTCACACCTAGCGTATAGCTCCTACAATGAGCAGTTCTTC.

This clonotype was recorded at least ten times. This chain links TRBV12-3 or TRBV12-4 with TRBJ2-5, with TRBD2 as a possible D gene (6 bases). The CDR3 length is 15 residues. The ends were cut back, 6 bases at V and 4 bases at J, with 18 bases in the middle. The CDR3 loop is CASSQTTSSGETQYF. CDR3 DNA: TGTGCCAGCAGCCAAACGACTAGTTCGGGAGAGACCCAGTACTTC.

V gene TRBV20-1 combines with J gene TRBJ2-7; TRBD2 agrees at 9 bases. V dropped 5 bases and J dropped 4; count of bases not matched to a gene: 3. CDR1 is DFQATT and CDR2 is SNEGSKA in the germline V gene (reference sequence). The CDR3 extends over 12 amino acids. CDR3: CSARLAEYEQYF. CDR3 bases: TGCAGTGCTCGACTAGCGGAGTACGAGCAGTACTTC.

In its sample, this clonotype was seen many times. The chain employs TRBV20-1 and TRBJ2-5; D is undetermined. This CDR3 spans 13 amino acids. The V gene's germline CDR1 is DFQATT and CDR2 SNEGSKA (reference sequence). The V end was cut by 5 bases, the J end by 5 bases, with 15 bases between. The CDR3 DNA reads TGCAGTGCTTCTGACTCAAAGAAGGAGACCCAGTACTTC. Its protein product is CSASDSKKETQYF.

The J gene is TRBJ1-1, the V gene TRBV6-7; no clear D gene. Being an ORF, TRBV6-7 has a function that is uncertain. The CDR3 runs 12 residues. The ends were cut back, 8 bases at V and 10 bases at J, with 17 bases in the middle. The CDR3 bases are TGTGCCAGCGGGATCGGGAGGGAGGGAGCTTTCTTT. It specifies CASGIGREGAFF.

This clonotype came up many times. The chain is built from TRBV19 and TRBJ2-1; D is ambiguous. The CDR3 is made up of 12 amino acids. Deletions cut 3 bases from V and 5 bases from J, with 5 bases between. The germline gives CDR1 LNHDA, CDR2 SQIVND (reference sequence). For the CDR3, the DNA is TGTGCCAGTAGTATTAGGAACAATGAGCAGTTCTTC. Translated: CASSIRNNEQFF.